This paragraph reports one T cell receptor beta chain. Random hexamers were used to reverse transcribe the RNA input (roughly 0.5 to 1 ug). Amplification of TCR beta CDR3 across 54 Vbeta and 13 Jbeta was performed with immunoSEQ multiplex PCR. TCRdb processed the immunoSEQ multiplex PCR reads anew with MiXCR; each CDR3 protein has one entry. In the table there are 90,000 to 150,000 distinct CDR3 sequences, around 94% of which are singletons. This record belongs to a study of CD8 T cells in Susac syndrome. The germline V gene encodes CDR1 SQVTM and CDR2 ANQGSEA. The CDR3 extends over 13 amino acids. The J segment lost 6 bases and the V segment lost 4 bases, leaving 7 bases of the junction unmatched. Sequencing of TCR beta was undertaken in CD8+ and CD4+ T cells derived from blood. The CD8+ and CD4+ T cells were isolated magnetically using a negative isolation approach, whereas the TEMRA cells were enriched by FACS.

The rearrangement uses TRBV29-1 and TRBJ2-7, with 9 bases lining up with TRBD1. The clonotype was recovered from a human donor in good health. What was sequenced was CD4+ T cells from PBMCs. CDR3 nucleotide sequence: TGCAGCGTTGTTTGGGACAGGGCTACCGAGCAGTACTTC. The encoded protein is CSVVWDRATEQYF.